What follows are 21 T cell receptor beta chains derived from one specimen sequenced in a study of identical twins. TCRdb re-derived calls from the 5' RACE reads in MiXCR, one entry per CDR3 protein. The sample lists 200,000 to 250,000 distinct CDR3 sequences, roughly 13% occurring once. A further study also used this sample, focusing on yellow fever vaccine responses in identical twins.

Sequencing was performed on memory (CD45RO+) T cells sorted from blood. The source is a woman younger than 35 in good health.

The chain combines TRBV7-8 with TRBJ2-7; TRBD2 is a possible D gene (6 bases). CDR1 and CDR2 (germline): SGHVS, FQNEAQ. The V gene lost 3 bases and the J gene lost 3 bases, with 12 bases spanning the gap. There are 14 residues in the CDR3. This chain's CDR3 is CASSFVPGGYEQYF. In nucleotides, the CDR3 is TGTGCCAGCAGCTTCGTCCCCGGGGGCTACGAGCAGTACTTC.

In its sample, this clonotype was seen a few times. The chain carries TRBV5-6 and TRBJ2-3; 8 bases fit TRBD2. CDR1 SGHDT and CDR2 YYEEEE come from the germline V gene. The CDR3 runs 18 residues. Germline trimming cut 2 bases from V and 0 bases from J; bases unmatched to any gene: 11. The CDR3 nucleotides read TGTGCCAGCAGCTTACAAGCCGGGACTAGGAGGAGCACAGATACGCAGTATTTT. Its translation is CASSLQAGTRRSTDTQYF.

The rearrangement links TRBV7-9 to TRBJ2-5, with 8 bases lining up with TRBD2. Germline CDR1 reads SEHNR; CDR2 reads FQNEAQ (reference sequence). Losses at the gene ends were 5 bases for V and 2 bases for J; bases not matched to a gene: 13. This CDR3 has 17 residues. The CDR3, as DNA: TGTGCCAGCAGCCATGCGAGTAAAACTAGCGGACAAGAGACCCAGTACTTC. Protein: CASSHASKTSGQETQYF.

This clonotype appeared a few times. V and J are TRBV20-1 and TRBJ2-7, with D perhaps matching TRBD2 (5 bases). This CDR3 comprises 14 residues. Germline loops: CDR1 DFQATT, CDR2 SNEGSKA (reference sequence). V lost 1 base to trimming and J lost 0 bases, with 10 bases between them. The CDR3 spells CSARVSSSSYEQYF. The CDR3 coding sequence is TGCAGTGCTAGAGTGTCTAGCAGCTCCTACGAGCAGTACTTC.

There are a few counts of this clonotype. The V and J genes are TRBV27 and TRBJ2-3; D not certain. This CDR3 is built from 15 residues. Trimming cost V 6 bases and J 2 bases, with 15 bases left between them. Germline loops: CDR1 MNHEY, CDR2 SMNVEV (reference sequence). The CDR3 sequence: CASSVAMLNTDTQYF. The CDR3 region has the DNA TGTGCCAGCAGCGTTGCCATGCTGAACACAGATACGCAGTATTTT.

The chain combines TRBV10-3 with TRBJ1-2, with a possible D match to TRBD1 (5 bases). V was trimmed by 8 bases and J by 4 bases, leaving 17 bases between them. Germline CDR1 and CDR2: ENHRY and SYGVKD. This CDR3 has 14 residues. CDR3 nucleotide sequence: TGTGCCATCTCGGAAGGGGCGGGTAGCTATGGCTACACCTTC. This sequence encodes CAISEGAGSYGYTF.

This clonotype was counted many times. V is TRBV5-1 and J is TRBJ2-1, with 9 bases fitting TRBD2. Losses at the gene ends were 0 bases for V and 8 bases for J; bases not matched to a gene: 15. Germline V gives CDR1 SGHRS, CDR2 YFSETQ. This CDR3 has 18 residues. CDR3 in amino acids: CASSLEPIPTSGYYEQFF. CDR3 sequence (DNA): TGCGCCAGCAGCTTGGAGCCCATTCCTACTAGCGGGTACTATGAGCAGTTCTTC.

This clonotype was detected many times. The chain employs TRBV12-3 or TRBV12-4 and TRBJ2-3; 7 nucleotides line up with TRBD1. The CDR3 spans 15 residues. With V trimmed by 3 bases and J by 6 bases, 9 bases remained unmatched. CDR3: CASSFWDSLQDTQYF. As DNA, the CDR3 is TGTGCCAGCAGTTTTTGGGACAGCTTACAGGATACGCAGTATTTT.

This clonotype was counted only a few times. The CDR3 coding sequence is TGCGCCAGCAGCCTCCGCCCGGGAGGAGAGACTGAAGCTTTCTTT. It yields the protein CASSLRPGGETEAFF. The rearrangement links TRBV5-1 to TRBJ1-1; no reliable D call. The CDR3 spans 15 residues. Germline V gene data show CDR1 as SGHRS and CDR2 as YFSETQ. The germline V and J ends were trimmed by 4 bases and 5 bases, with 18 bases remaining between them.

The chain recombines TRBV20-1 with TRBJ2-1; the D gene is possibly TRBD1 (5 bases). Per the germline V gene, CDR1 is DFQATT and CDR2 is SNEGSKA (reference sequence). Trimming pared 6 bases from V and 2 bases from J, leaving 11 bases between. The CDR3 runs to 13 residues. The CDR3 reads CSARTSTYNEQFF. In DNA, the CDR3 is TGCAGTGCACGGACATCCACCTACAATGAGCAGTTCTTC.

This clonotype ranks as medium-sized. This rearrangement joins TRBV20-1 to TRBJ1-6; 9 bases align to TRBD1. The CDR3 is 16 residues long. The V gene end was trimmed by 6 bases and the J gene end by 8 bases; junction bases not matched to a gene: 14. The germline CDR1 and CDR2 sequences are DFQATT and SNEGSKA (reference sequence). The CDR3 DNA sequence: TGCAGTGCCATAACGAATGGGGGACAGGGTTATTCACCCCTCCACTTT. Its translation is CSAITNGGQGYSPLHF.

This rearrangement joins TRBV29-1 to TRBJ2-3; D might be TRBD2 (6 bases). Per germline, CDR1 SQVTM and CDR2 ANQGSEA. The V gene lost 5 bases and the J gene lost 4 bases, with 10 bases spanning the gap. This CDR3 has 12 residues. Here the CDR3 reads CSVSTSSDTQYF. The CDR3 bases are TGCAGCGTTAGCACTAGCTCAGATACGCAGTATTTT.

V and J are TRBV11-3 and TRBJ2-5; 7 bases map to TRBD1. Germline V CDR1 and CDR2: SGHNT, YENEEA. CDR3 length: 13 residues. Trimming cost V 3 bases and J 9 bases; bases outside gene matches: 7. The CDR3, as DNA: TGTGCCAGCAGCTTGAGACAGGGAAAGGCCCAGTACTTC. Translated: CASSLRQGKAQYF.

This clonotype was counted between two and nine times. The V call is TRBV29-1, the J call TRBJ2-3; no definite D call. Germline CDR1 SQVTM, CDR2 ANQGSEA. V lost 8 bases, J lost 4 bases, and 13 bases lay in between. The CDR3 consists of 12 residues. CDR3 nucleotides: TGCAGCCAAAACATAGTGTCAGATACGCAGTATTTT. It specifies CSQNIVSDTQYF.

As for this clonotype: Just one base apart from a much larger clone, this may be a read error. CDR3 coding DNA: TGTGCCAGCAGTGGACAGGGTAGGAATCAGCACCAGCATTTT. This codes for CASSGQGRNQHQHF. This sequence joins TRBV25-1 and TRBJ1-5, with 7 bases matching TRBD1. Germline values: CDR1 MGHDK, CDR2 SYGVNS. This CDR3 has 14 residues.

The V call is TRBV11-2, the J call TRBJ1-1; 7 bases align to TRBD1. There are 15 residues in the CDR3. The germline V gene encodes CDR1 SGHAT and CDR2 FQNNGV. V lost 5 bases and J lost 6; bases outside the gene matches: 12. The CDR3 coding sequence is TGTGCCAGCAGCCCGACCCGACAGGGCCCACCTGAAGCTTTCTTT. It specifies CASSPTRQGPPEAFF.

In this sample, this clonotype turned up many times. The chain is built from TRBV2 and TRBJ2-7; D is unresolved. Per the germline V gene, CDR1 is SNHLY and CDR2 is FYNNEI. The CDR3 consists of 12 residues. V shed 2 bases and J shed 2 bases, with 4 bases lying between them. The CDR3 DNA is TGTGCCAGCAGTGAACAGGCCTACGAGCAGTACTTC. This sequence encodes CASSEQAYEQYF.

V is TRBV10-3 and J is TRBJ1-1; 11 bases align to TRBD1. The CDR3 has 15 amino acids. V lost 7 bases to trimming and J lost 0 bases; unmatched junction nucleotides: 4. CDR1 and CDR2 (germline): ENHRY, SYGVKD. CDR3 sequence reads: CAIKGQGGLNTEAFF. Written as DNA, the CDR3 is TGTGCCATCAAGGGACAGGGGGGATTGAACACTGAAGCTTTCTTT.

This clonotype came up many times. CDR3: CASSYSSGSPEAFF. The CDR3 DNA reads as TGTGCCAGCAGTTACTCGAGTGGGAGTCCTGAAGCTTTCTTT. The V and J genes are TRBV6-5 and TRBJ1-1; D not certain. Germline V lookup: CDR1 MNHEY, CDR2 SVGAGI. The ends were cut back, 0 bases at V and 6 bases at J, with 11 bases in the middle. This CDR3 is built from 14 residues.

This clonotype was detected ten times or more. CDR3 coding DNA: TGTGCCAGCAGCTCCGGATTTACTGAAGCTTTCTTT. Translated, it gives CASSSGFTEAFF. The chain has TRBV9 and TRBJ1-1; no firm D call. Germline-derived CDR1 and CDR2 are SGDLS and YYNGEE. This CDR3 contains 12 residues. The V end lost 4 bases, the J end lost 5 bases, and 9 bases lay between the germline ends. The variable domain in full, with the rest retrieved from reference TRBV9 and TRBJ1-1, is DSGVTQTPKHLITATGQRVTLRCSPRSGDLSVYWYQQSLDQGLQFLIQYYNGEERAKGNILERFSAQQFPDLHSELNLSSLELGDSALYFCASSSGFTEAFFGQGTRLTVV.

Only a few counts were recorded for this clonotype. The rearrangement joins TRBV11-3 to TRBJ1-1; a possible D gene is TRBD1 (5 bases). Per the germline V gene, CDR1 is SGHNT and CDR2 is YENEEA. The CDR3 is 14 residues long. Trimming pared 4 bases from V and 5 bases from J, leaving 14 bases between. CDR3 nucleotide sequence: TGTGCCAGCAGCTCCGAACCGGGGGGGACTGAAGCTTTCTTT. Protein: CASSSEPGGTEAFF.